This passage covers 21 T cell receptor beta chains from one sample sequenced in a study of regulatory T cells in long-lasting Graves disease. According to the study, TCR beta libraries were built with iRepertoire HTBI primers and CDR3-region Arm-PCR. TCRdb called the multiplex PCR reads again in MiXCR, with one record for every CDR3 protein. The sample records around 500,000 distinct CDR3 sequences, 16% being singletons. As for time point: newly diagnosed GD, antithyroid drugs for less than 3 months. RNA isolated from PBMCs was used to make the TCR library. These data were likewise used in another study, on T cells in Graves' hyperthyroidism and ophthalmopathy.

The sequenced sample was peripheral blood mononuclear cells (PBMCs), obtained at new diagnosis, from a patient treated with antithyroid drugs. The receptors here all came from a woman aged 35 to 60 with Graves disease.

The V and J genes are TRBV7-3 and TRBJ2-3, with TRBD1 matching 9 bases. CDR1 and CDR2 (germline): SGHTA, FQGTGA. J gave up 6 bases and V 10 bases, and 11 bases lay outside the gene matches. The CDR3 contains 14 residues. The DNA of the CDR3 is TGTGCCACTGCCGGGACAGGGAGCATGGATACGCAGTATTTT. Protein sequence: CATAGTGSMDTQYF. Variable domain in full (rest from reference TRBV7-3 and TRBJ2-3): GAGVSQTPSNKVTEKGKYVELRCDPISGHTALYWYRQSLGQGPEFLIYFQGTGAADDSGLPNDRFFAVRPEGSVSTLKIQRTERGDSAVYLCATAGTGSMDTQYFGPGTRLTVL.

In its sample, this clonotype was seen many times. In nucleotides, the CDR3 is TGTGCCAGCAGCCGCGGACCGGCAGGGTTCGAAGGCAATCAGCCCCAGCATTTT. It yields the protein CASSRGPAGFEGNQPQHF. The chain links TRBV3-1 to TRBJ1-5; tentative D call: TRBD1 (5 bases). V was cut by 4 bases and J by 2 bases, with 21 bases left in between. The germline V gene encodes CDR1 LGHDT and CDR2 YNNKEL (reference sequence). The length of the CDR3 is 18 residues.

This clonotype has more than one count but fewer than ten. This chain links TRBV9 with TRBJ1-5; D not resolved. Germline loops: CDR1 SGDLS, CDR2 YYNGEE. CDR3 length: 14 amino acids. Trimming left V 4 bases short and J 2 bases short, with 10 bases between. The CDR3, as DNA: TGTGCCAGCAGCCAGGACCTAGGCAATCAGCCCCAGCATTTT. Translated: CASSQDLGNQPQHF.

This clonotype was counted ten times or more. The chain is built from TRBV7-9 and TRBJ1-4, with a possible D match to TRBD1 (5 bases). Germline assignment: CDR1 SEHNR and CDR2 FQNEAQ (reference sequence). CDR3 length equals 13 residues. V was cut by 3 bases and J by 6 bases, with 8 bases left in between. The CDR3 is CASSFLGDEKLFF. DNA of the CDR3: TGTGCCAGCAGCTTCTTAGGGGATGAAAAACTGTTTTTT.

This chain links TRBV20-1 with TRBJ1-5; 10 positions agree with TRBD1. The CDR3 contains 15 residues. J gave up 3 bases and V 4 bases, and 6 bases lay outside the gene matches. Germline CDR1 and CDR2: DFQATT and SNEGSKA (reference sequence). CDR3 DNA: TGCAGTGCTACCGACAGGGGGCCTCTCAATCAGCCCCAGCATTTT. This encodes CSATDRGPLNQPQHF.

As to this clonotype: A far larger clone is a single base away, which makes a read error likely. The missing conserved phenylalanine or tryptophan at the end of this CDR3 makes a read error likely. The chain employs TRBV2 and TRBJ2-1; D is unresolved. The end of the DNA fits TRBJ2-5 better, so the J call may be wrong. The CDR3 covers 10 residues. Germline assignment: CDR1 SNHLY and CDR2 FYNNEI. In DNA form, the CDR3 reads TGTGCCAGCAGTGGAAAGACCCAGTACCTC. It encodes CASSGKTQYL.

Remarks on this clonotype: A much larger clone differs from this one at a single base, so this may be a read error. CDR3 coding DNA: TGTGCCAGCAGCGGGCGACTAGCGGAAGAGACCCAGTACTTC. This codes for CASSGRLAEETQYF. V gene TRBV7-9 combines with J gene TRBJ2-5, with TRBD2 matching over 9 bases. The junction had 4 bases not matched to a gene; V was cut back by 5 bases and J by 3 bases. Germline values: CDR1 SEHNR, CDR2 FQNEAQ (reference sequence). CDR3 length equals 14 residues.

This clonotype turned up a few times. The chain joins TRBV6-5 to TRBJ1-2, with D maybe TRBD1 (6 bases). Trimming shortened V by 4 bases and J by 9 bases, and 18 bases separated the two germline ends. This CDR3 is built from 14 residues. Germline-derived CDR1 and CDR2 are MNHEY and SVGAGI. CDR3 residues: CASSSQTGSGSYTF. Written as DNA, the CDR3 is TGTGCCAGCAGTTCCCAGACAGGATCGGGTAGCTACACCTTC.

The table lists this clonotype with many counts. V is TRBV6-1 and J is TRBJ1-4; D not resolved. V was shortened by 6 bases and J by 4 bases, with 9 bases between the two germline ends. This CDR3 comprises 13 residues. Germline V gene sequence: CDR1 MNHNS, CDR2 SASEGT. CDR3 DNA: TGTGCCAGCAGGCGCGGGGTTAATGAAAAACTGTTTTTT. It specifies CASRRGVNEKLFF.

This clonotype was recorded many times. CDR3 DNA: TGTGCCAGCATAAGGGGAGGGGGGCGCGGGCCCTACGAGCAGTACTTC. Translated: CASIRGGGRGPYEQYF. The rearrangement links TRBV27 to TRBJ2-7; D is possibly TRBD2 (7 bases). The germline V gene encodes CDR1 MNHEY and CDR2 SMNVEV (reference sequence). Trimming shortened V by 7 bases and J by 2 bases, and 21 bases separated the two germline ends. The CDR3 has 16 residues.

A remark on this clonotype: A much larger clone differs by one base, so this may be a read error. V usage is TRBV5-1 and J usage is TRBJ2-1; D uncertain. The V gene's germline CDR1 is SGHRS and CDR2 YFSETQ. This CDR3 has 13 residues. CDR3 loop: CASSESLGIEQLF. For the CDR3, the DNA is TGCGCCAGCAGCGAGTCATTGGGGATTGAGCAGCTCTTC.

This clonotype was counted ten times or more. The gene calls are TRBV24-1 and TRBJ2-1; 8 bases are shared with TRBD1. V dropped 3 bases and J dropped 7; count of bases not matched to a gene: 7. The CDR3 contains 15 residues. Germline V gene data show CDR1 as KGHDR and CDR2 as SFDVKD. The CDR3 sequence is CATSDRDRRDNEQFF. CDR3 DNA sequence: TGTGCCACCAGTGATAGGGACAGGAGGGATAATGAGCAGTTCTTC.

This clonotype has a handful of counts. The chain couples TRBV6-1 to TRBJ1-5; no reliable D call. Germline loops: CDR1 MNHNS, CDR2 SASEGT. Trimming removed 7 bases from V and 4 bases from J, with 14 bases in between. The length of the CDR3 is 14 residues. CDR3 loop: CASNPELGNQPQHF. Here the CDR3 DNA reads TGTGCCAGCAATCCAGAATTAGGGAATCAGCCCCAGCATTTT.

This clonotype was found once. The final CDR3 position lacks the conserved phenylalanine or tryptophan, pointing to a likely read error. This chain's CDR3 is CASSLGGGNTEAFS. For the CDR3, the DNA is TGTGCCAGCAGCTTGGGAGGAGGGAACACTGAAGCTTTCTCT. The chain recombines TRBV7-6 with TRBJ1-1, with D uncertain. Trimming cost V 3 bases and J 1 base, with 9 bases left between them. Germline values: CDR1 SGHVS, CDR2 FNYEAQ. The CDR3 has 14 residues.

This clonotype was detected many times. The chain is built from TRBV11-2 and TRBJ1-1; D not resolved. The V end lost 4 bases, the J end lost 2 bases, and 14 bases lay between the germline ends. Germline V gene lookup returns CDR1 SGHAT and CDR2 FQNNGV. This CDR3 spans 15 amino acids. CDR3 residues: CASSSTRPANTEAFF. CDR3 in DNA: TGTGCCAGCAGCTCTACTAGGCCAGCTAACACTGAAGCTTTCTTT. The whole variable domain, filled in from reference TRBV11-2 and TRBJ1-1, reads EAGVAQSPRYKIIEKRQSVAFWCNPISGHATLYWYQQILGQGPKLLIQFQNNGVVDDSQLPKDRFSAERLKGVDSTLKIQPAKLEDSAVYLCASSSTRPANTEAFFGQGTRLTVV.

This clonotype showed up many times. The rearrangement uses TRBV27 and TRBJ2-5, with 11 bases lining up with TRBD2. Germline trimming cut 4 bases from V and 4 bases from J; bases unmatched to any gene: 11. Germline assignment: CDR1 MNHEY and CDR2 SMNVEV (reference sequence). The CDR3 spans 17 residues. CDR3 nucleotides: TGTGCCAGCAGTTCGCACTCCACTAGCGGGGGTCGAGAGACCCAGTACTTC. It is translated as CASSSHSTSGGRETQYF.

Only one count was recorded for this clonotype. The J gene is TRBJ1-6, the V gene TRBV2, with D perhaps matching TRBD1 (6 bases). The CDR3 has 14 residues. V was clipped by 3 bases and J by 10 bases, with 13 bases between them. Germline CDR1 is SNHLY and CDR2 is FYNNEI. CDR3 amino acids: CASSDRGQWSPLHF. The CDR3 coding sequence is TGTGCCAGCAGTGATCGGGGACAATGGTCACCCCTCCACTTT. Combining the CDR3 with reference TRBV2 and TRBJ1-6 gives the whole variable domain EPEVTQTPSHQVTQMGQEVILRCVPISNHLYFYWYRQILGQKVEFLVSFYNNEISEKSEIFDDQFSVERPDGSNFTLKIRSTKLEDSAMYFCASSDRGQWSPLHFGNGTRLTVT.

This clonotype was found many times. The chain combines TRBV28 with TRBJ1-5; no definite D call. Trimming removed 10 bases from V and 0 bases from J, with 16 bases in between. The CDR3 loop spans 15 amino acids. CDR1 is MDHEN, CDR2 SYDVKM, per germline. CDR3 nucleotide sequence: TGTGCCACCTTAGACATAGAGGCTAGCAATCAGCCCCAGCATTTT. It codes for CATLDIEASNQPQHF. Drawing the rest from reference TRBV28 and TRBJ1-5, the complete variable domain is DVKVTQSSRYLVKRTGEKVFLECVQDMDHENMFWYRQDPGLGLRLIYFSYDVKMKEKGDIPEGYSVSREKKERFSLILESASTNQTSMYLCATLDIEASNQPQHFGDGTRLSIL.

The sample holds many counts of this clonotype. The chain combines TRBV7-3 with TRBJ2-5; TRBD1 matches at 8 bases. The J segment lost 0 bases and the V segment lost 5 bases, leaving 14 bases of the junction unmatched. The CDR3 sequence is 18 residues long. Germline V CDR1 and CDR2: SGHTA, FQGTGA. The CDR3 DNA reads as TGTGCCAGCAGCGCCAGGGGGCTGGACAGAGGGTACCAAGAGACCCAGTACTTC. Amino acid sequence: CASSARGLDRGYQETQYF.

The J gene is TRBJ1-1, the V gene TRBV4-1; D is possibly TRBD1 (5 bases). The germline V gene encodes CDR1 MGHRA and CDR2 YSYEKL. This CDR3 region has 16 residues. Trimming stripped 0 bases from V and 7 bases from J, with 18 bases between. CDR3 in amino acids: CASSQDGTGVGLEAFF. The CDR3 DNA is TGCGCCAGCAGCCAAGATGGTACAGGAGTGGGTCTTGAAGCTTTCTTT.

The rearrangement joins TRBV10-1 to TRBJ2-3, with 7 bases identical to TRBD1. The better agreement between TRBJ2-5 and the DNA end casts doubt on the J call. CDR1 is WNHNN and CDR2 is SYGVQD in the germline V gene (reference sequence). The CDR3 sequence is 13 residues long. The DNA of the CDR3 is TGCGCCAGCAACAGGGGCCCACAGGAGACCCAGTACTTC. This encodes CASNRGPQETQYF.